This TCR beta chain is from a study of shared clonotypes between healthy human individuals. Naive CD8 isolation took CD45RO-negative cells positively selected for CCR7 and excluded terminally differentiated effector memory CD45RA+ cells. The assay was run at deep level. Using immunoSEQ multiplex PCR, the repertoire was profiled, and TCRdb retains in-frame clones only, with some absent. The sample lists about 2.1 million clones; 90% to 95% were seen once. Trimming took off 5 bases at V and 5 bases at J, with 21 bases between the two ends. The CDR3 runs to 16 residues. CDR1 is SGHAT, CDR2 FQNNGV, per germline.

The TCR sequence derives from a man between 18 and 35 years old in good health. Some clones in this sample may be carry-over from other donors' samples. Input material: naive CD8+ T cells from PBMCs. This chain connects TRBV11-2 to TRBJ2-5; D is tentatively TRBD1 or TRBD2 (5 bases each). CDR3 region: CASSLSSGLAGETQYF. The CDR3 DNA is TGTGCCAGCAGCCTCTCATCGGGGCTAGCAGGCGAGACCCAGTACTTC.